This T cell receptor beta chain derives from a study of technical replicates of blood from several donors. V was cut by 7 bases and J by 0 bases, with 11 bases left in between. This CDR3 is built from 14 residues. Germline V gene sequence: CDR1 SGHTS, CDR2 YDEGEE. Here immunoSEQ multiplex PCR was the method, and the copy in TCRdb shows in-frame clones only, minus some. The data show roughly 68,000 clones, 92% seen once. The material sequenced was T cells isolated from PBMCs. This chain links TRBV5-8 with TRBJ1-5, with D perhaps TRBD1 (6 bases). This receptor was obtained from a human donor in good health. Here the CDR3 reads CASHGTPSNQPQHF. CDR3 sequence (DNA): TGTGCCAGCCACGGGACACCTAGCAATCAGCCCCAGCATTTT.